This TCR beta chain was profiled in a study of identical twins. General study findings and limits: Conclusions relied on cross-sectional statistical analysis, not following the same donors. Analyses of zero insertions could, in part, be confounded by invariant MAIT and iNKT cells.

A universal primer site was added by template switching, and unique molecular identifiers were carried by the cDNA. TCRdb called the 5' RACE reads again in MiXCR, with one record for every CDR3 protein. The data show about 340,000 distinct CDR3 sequences, about 10% seen once. This clonotype was detected many times. Its antigen is not identified. The V gene lost 7 bases and the J gene lost 0 bases, with 16 bases spanning the gap. The CDR3 is made up of 16 amino acids. Looked up from germline, CDR1 is MNHNS and CDR2 is SASEGT. Healthy Caucasian individuals made up all the donors. This clonotype was obtained from a woman aged 50 to 60 in good health. The sequenced material came from naive T cells sorted from blood. V gene TRBV6-1 combines with J gene TRBJ2-4; D possibly corresponds to TRBD1 (6 bases). The CDR3 here is CASTETGLVAKNIQYF. CDR3 DNA sequence: TGTGCCAGCACCGAGACAGGCCTAGTAGCCAAAAACATTCAGTACTTC.